A selection of T cell receptor beta chains follows, all from one sample in a study of Graves' ophthalmopathy and Graves' hyperthyroidism. TCRdb fed the multiplex PCR reads into MiXCR, producing one record per CDR3 protein. The sample lists over 500,000 distinct CDR3 sequences, around a fifth occurring once. Sequencing was carried out using peripheral blood. The receptors were sampled from a woman aged 18-29 years with stable Graves' hyperthyroidism. Some clones in this sample may be carry-over from other donors' samples. CDR3s include the opening cysteine and the closing phenylalanine or tryptophan. A D gene is named only where the DNA matches it firmly. Clone size, where shown, is once, few, many, or a class for clones that have expanded.

abundance	j_gene	v_gene	d_gene	CDR3nt	CDR3aa
many	TRBJ1-5	TRBV12-5	-	TGTGCTAGTGGTAAAGGGACATTTAGCAATCAGCCCCAGCATTTT	CASGKGTFSNQPQHF
few	TRBJ1-2	TRBV20-1	TRBD1	TGCAGTGCTACCGGACAGGGGGCCCCCTTGGCCTATGGCTACACCTTC	CSATGQGAPLAYGYTF
-	TRBJ2-7	TRBV28	TRBD2	TGTGCCATCTCTAGGGGACTAGCGGGAGCTTACGAGCAGTACTTC	CAISRGLAGAYEQYF
few	TRBJ2-7	TRBV20-1	-	TGCAGTGCAAAGGGACTTATCTCCTACGAGCAGTACTTC	CSAKGLISYEQYF
many	TRBJ1-2	TRBV20-1	TRBD1	TGCAGTCCCCTAGATTGGGCAGGGGGCGCGGACGGCTACACCTTC	CSPLDWAGGADGYTF
many	TRBJ1-1	TRBV5-1	-	TGCGCCAGCAGCGTATCTGGGAGTCAAGCTTTCTTT	CASSVSGSQAFF
few	TRBJ1-1	TRBV10-3	-	TGTGCCATCAGTGAGTCGGGGGGACAAAACACTGAAGCTTTCTTT	CAISESGGQNTEAFF
many	TRBJ1-5	TRBV19	-	TGTGCCAGTAGTATAAACTGGCAGAGGGAGCATCAGCCCCAGCATTTT	CASSINWQREHQPQHF
many	TRBJ2-7	TRBV28	-	TGTGCCAGCAGTTTATACGAATTAGGGAATCGGGCCTCTTACGAGCAGTACTTC	CASSLYELGNRASYEQYF
many	TRBJ2-7	TRBV11-2	-	TGTGCCAGCAGCCAGACTGGCTACACTAGCTCCTACGAGCAGTACTTC	CASSQTGYTSSYEQYF
many	TRBJ1-2	TRBV19	-	TGTGCCAGTAGTAGAGGACAGCCGTACCTCTATGGCTACACCTTC	CASSRGQPYLYGYTF
-	TRBJ2-7	TRBV7-2	TRBD2	TGTGCCAGCAGCTCCTGGACTAGCGGGGCCTACGAGCAGTACTTC	CASSSWTSGAYEQYF
few	TRBJ2-7	TRBV6-2/TRBV6-3	TRBD2	TGTGCCAGCAGTATAGCGGGAGTCCCGTACGAGCAGTACTTC	CASSIAGVPYEQYF
-	TRBJ1-3	TRBV18	-	TGTGCCAGCTCACCGTCTTCGATCTCTGGAAACACCATATATTTT	CASSPSSISGNTIYF
many	TRBJ2-4	TRBV27	TRBD1	TGTGCCAGCAGTCTCGCCCCCGGGACAGCCCTAGCCAAAAACATTCAGTACTTC	CASSLAPGTALAKNIQYF
-	TRBJ2-2	TRBV6-5	-	TGTGCCAGCAGTTACCTTAGTATCACCGGGGAGCTGTTTTTT	CASSYLSITGELFF
few	TRBJ2-3	TRBV4-2	-	TGTGCCAGCAGCCAAGAATTCGAGGGGGATACGCAGTATTTT	CASSQEFEGDTQYF
-	TRBJ2-5	TRBV11-1	TRBD2	TGTGCCAGCAGCTCACCGGGACTAGCGGGAGGAGTGCAAGAGACCCAGTACTTC	CASSSPGLAGGVQETQYF